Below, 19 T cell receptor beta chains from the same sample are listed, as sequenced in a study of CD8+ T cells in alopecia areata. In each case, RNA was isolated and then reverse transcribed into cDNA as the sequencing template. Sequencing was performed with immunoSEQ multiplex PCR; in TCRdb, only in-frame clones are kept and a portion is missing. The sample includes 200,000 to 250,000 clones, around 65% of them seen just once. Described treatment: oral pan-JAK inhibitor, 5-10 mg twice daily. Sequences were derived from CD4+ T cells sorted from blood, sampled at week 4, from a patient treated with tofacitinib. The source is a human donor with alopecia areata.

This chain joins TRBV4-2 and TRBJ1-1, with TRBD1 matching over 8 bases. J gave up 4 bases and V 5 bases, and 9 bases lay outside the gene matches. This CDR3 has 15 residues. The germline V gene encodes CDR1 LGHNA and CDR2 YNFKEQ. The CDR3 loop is CASSSRTGTTTEAFF. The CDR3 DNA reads TGTGCCAGCAGCTCCAGGACAGGGACGACCACTGAAGCTTTCTTT.

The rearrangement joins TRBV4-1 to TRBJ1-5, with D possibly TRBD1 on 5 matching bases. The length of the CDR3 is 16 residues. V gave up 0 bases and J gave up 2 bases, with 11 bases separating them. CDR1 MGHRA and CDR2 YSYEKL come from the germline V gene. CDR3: CASSQEVQVRNQPQHF. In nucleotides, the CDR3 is TGCGCCAGCAGCCAAGAGGTACAGGTCCGCAATCAGCCCCAGCATTTT.

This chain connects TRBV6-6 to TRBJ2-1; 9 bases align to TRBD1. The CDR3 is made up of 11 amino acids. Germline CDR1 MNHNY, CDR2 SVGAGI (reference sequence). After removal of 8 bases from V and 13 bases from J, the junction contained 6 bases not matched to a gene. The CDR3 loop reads CASGRDRVQFF. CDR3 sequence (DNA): TGTGCCAGCGGGAGGGACAGGGTACAGTTCTTC.

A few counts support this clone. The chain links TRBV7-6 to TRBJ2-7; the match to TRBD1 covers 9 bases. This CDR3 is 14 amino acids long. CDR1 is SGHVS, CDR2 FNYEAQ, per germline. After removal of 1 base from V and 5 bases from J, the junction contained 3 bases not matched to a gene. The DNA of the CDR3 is TGTGCCAGCAGCTTAGAGGACAGGGGCCACGAGCAGTACTTC. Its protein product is CASSLEDRGHEQYF. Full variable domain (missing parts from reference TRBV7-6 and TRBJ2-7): GAGVSQSPRYKVTKRGQDVALRCDPISGHVSLYWYRQALGQGPEFLTYFNYEAQQDKSGLPNDRFSAERPEGSISTLTIQRTEQRDSAMYRCASSLEDRGHEQYFGPGTRLTVT.

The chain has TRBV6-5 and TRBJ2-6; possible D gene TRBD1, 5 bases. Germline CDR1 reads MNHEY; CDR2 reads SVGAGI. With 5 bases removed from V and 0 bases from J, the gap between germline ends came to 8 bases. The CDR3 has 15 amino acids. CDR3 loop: CASSSGASGANVLTF. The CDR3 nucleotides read TGTGCCAGCAGTAGTGGGGCCTCTGGGGCCAACGTCCTGACTTTC.

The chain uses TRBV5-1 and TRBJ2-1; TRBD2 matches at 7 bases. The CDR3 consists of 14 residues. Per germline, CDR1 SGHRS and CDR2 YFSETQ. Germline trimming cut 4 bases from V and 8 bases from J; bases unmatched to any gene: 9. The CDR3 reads CASSQRLAVDEQFF. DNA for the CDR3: TGCGCCAGCAGCCAGAGACTAGCTGTCGATGAGCAGTTCTTC. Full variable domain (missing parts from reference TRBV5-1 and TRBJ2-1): KAGVTQTPRYLIKTRGQQVTLSCSPISGHRSVSWYQQTPGQGLQFLFEYFSETQRNKGNFPGRFSGRQFSNSRSEMNVSTLELGDSALYLCASSQRLAVDEQFFGPGTRLTVL.

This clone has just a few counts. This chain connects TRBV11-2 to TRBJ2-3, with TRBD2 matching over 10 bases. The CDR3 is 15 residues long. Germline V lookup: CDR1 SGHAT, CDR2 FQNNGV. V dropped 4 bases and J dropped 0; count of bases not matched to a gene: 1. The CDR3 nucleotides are TGTGCCAGCAGCTCTAGCGGGGGAAGCACAGATACGCAGTATTTT. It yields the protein CASSSSGGSTDTQYF. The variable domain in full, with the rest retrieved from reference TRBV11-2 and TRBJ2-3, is EAGVAQSPRYKIIEKRQSVAFWCNPISGHATLYWYQQILGQGPKLLIQFQNNGVVDDSQLPKDRFSAERLKGVDSTLKIQPAKLEDSAVYLCASSSSGGSTDTQYFGPGTRLTVL.

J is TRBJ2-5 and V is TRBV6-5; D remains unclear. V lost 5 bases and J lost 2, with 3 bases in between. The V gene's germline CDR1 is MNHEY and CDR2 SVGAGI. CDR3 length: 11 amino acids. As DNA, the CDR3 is TGTGCCAGCAGTCCTCAAGAGACCCAGTACTTC. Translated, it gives CASSPQETQYF.

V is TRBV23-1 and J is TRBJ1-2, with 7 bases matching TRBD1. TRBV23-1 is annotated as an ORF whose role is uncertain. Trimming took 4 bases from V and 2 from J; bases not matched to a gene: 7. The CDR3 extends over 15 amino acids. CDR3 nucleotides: TGCGCCAGCAGTCGTCCGGGACAGCGGAACTATGGCTACACCTTC. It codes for CASSRPGQRNYGYTF.

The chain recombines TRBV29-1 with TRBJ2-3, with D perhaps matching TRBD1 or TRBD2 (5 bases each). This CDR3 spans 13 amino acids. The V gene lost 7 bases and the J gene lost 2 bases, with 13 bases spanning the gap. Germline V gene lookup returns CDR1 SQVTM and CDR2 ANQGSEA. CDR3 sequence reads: CSALEGLTDTQYF. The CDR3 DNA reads TGCAGCGCTCTTGAGGGGCTCACAGATACGCAGTATTTT.

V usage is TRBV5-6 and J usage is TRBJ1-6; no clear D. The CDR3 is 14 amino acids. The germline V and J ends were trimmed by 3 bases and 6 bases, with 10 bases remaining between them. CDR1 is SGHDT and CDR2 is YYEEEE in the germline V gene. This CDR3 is CASSSGPSNSPLHF. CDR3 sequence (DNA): TGTGCCAGCAGCTCCGGACCGAGTAATTCACCCCTCCACTTT. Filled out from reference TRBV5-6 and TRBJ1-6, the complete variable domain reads DAGVTQSPTHLIKTRGQQVTLRCSPKSGHDTVSWYQQALGQGPQFIFQYYEEEERQRGNFPDRFSGHQFPNYSSELNVNALLLGDSALYLCASSSGPSNSPLHFGNGTRLTVT.

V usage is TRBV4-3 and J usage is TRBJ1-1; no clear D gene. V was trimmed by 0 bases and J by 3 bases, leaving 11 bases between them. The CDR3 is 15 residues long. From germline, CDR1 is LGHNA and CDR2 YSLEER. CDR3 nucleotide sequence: TGCGCCAGCAGCCAAGATCAGAGTGGGTACACTGAAGCTTTCTTT. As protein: CASSQDQSGYTEAFF.

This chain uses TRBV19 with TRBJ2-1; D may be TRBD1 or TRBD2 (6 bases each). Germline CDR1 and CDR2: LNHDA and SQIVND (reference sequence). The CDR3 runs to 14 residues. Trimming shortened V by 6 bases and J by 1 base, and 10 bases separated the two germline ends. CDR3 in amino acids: CASRRDTSYNEQFF. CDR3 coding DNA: TGTGCCAGTAGGCGGGACACTTCCTACAATGAGCAGTTCTTC.

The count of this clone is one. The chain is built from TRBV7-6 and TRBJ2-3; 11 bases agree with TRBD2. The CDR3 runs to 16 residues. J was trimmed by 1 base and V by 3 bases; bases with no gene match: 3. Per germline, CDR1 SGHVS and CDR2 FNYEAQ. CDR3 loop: CASSFTSGGGTDTQYF. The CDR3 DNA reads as TGTGCCAGCAGCTTCACTAGCGGGGGAGGCACAGATACGCAGTATTTT.

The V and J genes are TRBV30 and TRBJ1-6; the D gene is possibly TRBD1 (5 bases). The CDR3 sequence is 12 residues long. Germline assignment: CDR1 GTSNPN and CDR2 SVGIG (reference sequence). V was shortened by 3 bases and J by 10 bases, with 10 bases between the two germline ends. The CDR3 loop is CAWRGAHSPLHF. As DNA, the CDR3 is TGTGCCTGGAGAGGGGCGCACTCACCCCTCCACTTT.

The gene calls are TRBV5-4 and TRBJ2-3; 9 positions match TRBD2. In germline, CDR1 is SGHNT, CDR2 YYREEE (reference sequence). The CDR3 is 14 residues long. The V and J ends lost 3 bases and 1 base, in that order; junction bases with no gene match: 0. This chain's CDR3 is CASSWTSGTDTQYF. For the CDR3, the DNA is TGTGCCAGCAGCTGGACTAGCGGCACAGATACGCAGTATTTT.

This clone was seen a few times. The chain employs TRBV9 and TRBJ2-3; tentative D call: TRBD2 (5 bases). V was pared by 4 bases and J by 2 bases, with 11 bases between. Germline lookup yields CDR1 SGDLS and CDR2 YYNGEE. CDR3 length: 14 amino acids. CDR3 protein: CASSTRGDTDTQYF. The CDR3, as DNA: TGTGCCAGCAGCACCCGGGGTGACACAGATACGCAGTATTTT. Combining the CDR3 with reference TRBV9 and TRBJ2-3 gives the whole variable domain DSGVTQTPKHLITATGQRVTLRCSPRSGDLSVYWYQQSLDQGLQFLIQYYNGEERAKGNILERFSAQQFPDLHSELNLSSLELGDSALYFCASSTRGDTDTQYFGPGTRLTVL.

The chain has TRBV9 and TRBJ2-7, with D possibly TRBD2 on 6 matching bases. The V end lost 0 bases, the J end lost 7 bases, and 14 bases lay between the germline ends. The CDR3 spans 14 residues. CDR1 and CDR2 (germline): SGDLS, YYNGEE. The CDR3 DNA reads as TGTGCCAGCAGCGTAGGGGAGCTAGCGCGGGAGCAGTACTTC. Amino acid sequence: CASSVGELAREQYF.

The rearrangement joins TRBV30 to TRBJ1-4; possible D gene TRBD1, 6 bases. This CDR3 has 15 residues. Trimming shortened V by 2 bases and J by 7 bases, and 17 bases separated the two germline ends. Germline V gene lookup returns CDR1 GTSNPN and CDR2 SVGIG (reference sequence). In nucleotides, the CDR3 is TGTGCCTGGAGTAGGATGAGGGGGGCTGGTGAAAAACTGTTTTTT. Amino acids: CAWSRMRGAGEKLFF.